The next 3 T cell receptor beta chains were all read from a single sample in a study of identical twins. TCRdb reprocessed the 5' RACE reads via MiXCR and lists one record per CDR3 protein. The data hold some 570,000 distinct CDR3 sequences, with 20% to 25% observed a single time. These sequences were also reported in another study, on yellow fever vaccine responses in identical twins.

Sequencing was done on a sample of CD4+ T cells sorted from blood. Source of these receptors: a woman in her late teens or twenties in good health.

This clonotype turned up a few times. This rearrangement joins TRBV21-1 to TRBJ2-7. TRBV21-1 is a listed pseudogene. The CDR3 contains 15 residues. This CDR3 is CASSKGKNLGNEQYF. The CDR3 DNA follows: TGTGCCAGCAGCAAGGGGAAAAACTTGGGCAACGAGCAGTACTTC.

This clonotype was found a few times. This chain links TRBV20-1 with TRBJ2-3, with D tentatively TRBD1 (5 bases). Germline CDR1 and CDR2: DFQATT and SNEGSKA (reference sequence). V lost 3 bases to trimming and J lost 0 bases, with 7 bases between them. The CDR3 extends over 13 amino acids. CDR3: CSARRQSTDTQYF. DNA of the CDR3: TGCAGTGCTAGGCGACAGAGCACAGATACGCAGTATTTT.

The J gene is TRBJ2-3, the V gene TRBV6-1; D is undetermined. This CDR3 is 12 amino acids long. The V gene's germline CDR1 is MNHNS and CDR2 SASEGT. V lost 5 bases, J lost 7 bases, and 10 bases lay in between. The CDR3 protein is CASSSLLNTQYF. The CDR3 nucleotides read TGTGCCAGCAGTTCCCTCCTTAATACGCAGTATTTT.